This TCR beta chain came from a study of blood T cell repertoires in COVID-19. Study-level background: Some COVID-19 samples were acute and others convalescent; all came from the United States, Italy and Spain. Sample material is recorded as cDNA or gDNA derived from T cells, B-cell-depleted T cells, or PBMCs.

Authors' data handling: It was from reference gene primer amplification that nucleated cell counts were estimated. Measured with immunoSEQ multiplex PCR; TCRdb has only the in-frame clones, and not every one. That table is the source of V, J and clone size, and D and trimming were worked out from the DNA. The sample lists about 130,000 clones, approximately 88% seen once, with approximately 1.5% in the top ten. Germline V CDR1 and CDR2: KGHDR, SFDVKD. V was clipped by 4 bases and J by 7 bases, with 16 bases between them. The CDR3 runs to 15 residues. This sequence joins TRBV24-1 and TRBJ2-1, with D possibly matching TRBD1 (5 bases). Sequences were obtained from peripheral blood. The sequence was obtained from a man aged 60 to 69 with acute or convalescent COVID-19. CDR3 DNA: TGTGCCACCAGTGACCCGACAAAACAGGCAAATGAGCAGTTCTTC. It specifies CATSDPTKQANEQFF.